Listed below are T cell receptor beta chains from one sample, sequenced in a study of blood T cell repertoires in COVID-19. Clones were sequenced by immunoSEQ multiplex PCR, and TCRdb holds only the in-frame ones, with some missing. The repertoire holds around 450,000 clones, with around 90% as singletons. The sequencing input was PBMCs or T cells enriched from blood (not recorded which). The receptors derive from a man between 18 and 29 years old who had recovered from COVID-19. CDR3s include the opening cysteine and the closing phenylalanine or tryptophan. The order of the fields is clone size, V gene, D gene, J gene, CDR3 DNA, CDR3 protein. A D gene is named only where the DNA matches it firmly. Size is stated for part of the rows, as once, few or many counts, or as a class when the clone is expanded.

>-|TRBV19|TRBD2|TRBJ2-3
TGTGCCAGTAGTAAAGCGGGGGTGGATACGCAGTATTTT
CASSKAGVDTQYF
>-|TRBV2|TRBD1|TRBJ2-1
TGTGCCAGCAGAGGACAGGTGAGCTCCTACAATGAGCAGTTCTTC
CASRGQVSSYNEQFF
>-|TRBV25-1|-|TRBJ2-7
TGTGCCAGCGGGGACTTTGTAAGCTACGAGCAGTACTTC
CASGDFVSYEQYF
>once|TRBV5-1|-|TRBJ1-5
TGCGCCAGCAGCTTGGACAGCCAGAATCAGCCCCAGCATTTT
CASSLDSQNQPQHF
>-|TRBV5-4|TRBD2|TRBJ2-7
TGTGCCAGCAGCTTGGTTGGCGGGAGGGCTCGGGTAGAGCAGTACTTC
CASSLVGGRARVEQYF
>-|TRBV7-3|TRBD2|TRBJ2-2
TGTGCCAGCAGCTTAAACGCACCCGGAGCGGGGGCCGGGGAGCTGTTTTTT
CASSLNAPGAGAGELFF
>-|TRBV5-3|-|TRBJ1-1
TGTGCCGGAATCAATTTCGGACTTAACACTGAAGCTTTCTTT
CAGINFGLNTEAFF
>-|TRBV7-9|-|TRBJ1-2
TGTGCCAGCAGCTCCGACAGTTGGGGCTATGGCTACACCTTC
CASSSDSWGYGYTF
>-|TRBV3-1/TRBV3-2|-|TRBJ1-5
TGTGCCAGCAGCCAACGGGGGGCCCAGCCCCAGCATTTT
CASSQRGAQPQHF
>-|TRBV20-1|-|TRBJ2-5
TGCAGTGCTAGTAAGCCAGGACTCCAAGAGACCCAGTACTTC
CSASKPGLQETQYF
>-|TRBV29-1|TRBD1|TRBJ1-1
TGCAGCGTTGACCGAATCCCGGGACAGGGTCCTGAAGCTTTCTTT
CSVDRIPGQGPEAFF
>-|TRBV2|-|TRBJ1-6
TGTGCCAGCAGGGACACAGGGCTCTATAATTCACCCCTCCACTTT
CASRDTGLYNSPLHF
>-|TRBV12-5|-|TRBJ2-3
TGTGCTAGTGCCATGGGGGCGACTAGCACAGATACGCAGTATTTT
CASAMGATSTDTQYF
>-|TRBV27|TRBD1|TRBJ1-2
TGTGCCAGCAGTGAGGGACAGGGGACCTATGGCTACACCTTC
CASSEGQGTYGYTF
>-|TRBV13|TRBD2|TRBJ2-1
TGTGCCAGCAGCTTGTCTTTGGGCGGGAGGGCCTACAATGAGCAGTTCTTC
CASSLSLGGRAYNEQFF
>-|TRBV9|-|TRBJ2-2
TGTGCCAGCAGAGCAAACGCGAACACCGGGGAGCTGTTTTTT
CASRANANTGELFF
>-|TRBV24-1|-|TRBJ2-5
TGTGCCACCAACCTCACTGGGACCCAGTACTTC
CATNLTGTQYF
>-|TRBV9|-|TRBJ1-3
TGTGCCAGCAGCGACAGGGTATCTGGAAACACCATATATTTT
CASSDRVSGNTIYF
>-|TRBV12-3/TRBV12-4|-|TRBJ1-5
TGTGCCAGCAGTTTTCGTGATCAGCCCCAGCATTTT
CASSFRDQPQHF
>-|TRBV5-8|TRBD1|TRBJ1-4
TGTGCCAGCAGCTTGGGGACAGGTACCCTAGGAGGAGAAAAACTGTTTTTT
CASSLGTGTLGGEKLFF
>once|TRBV28|TRBD1|TRBJ1-2
TGTGCCAGCAGTAGAACAGGGGATCGAGGCTACACCTTC
CASSRTGDRGYTF
>-|TRBV27|TRBD1|TRBJ1-2
TGTGCCAGCAAGAGGATACAGGGGGCCATCTATGGCTACACCTTC
CASKRIQGAIYGYTF
>-|TRBV7-9|TRBD1|TRBJ1-1
TGTGCCAGCAGCTCCTCCGGGACAGGGGGCCGTGAAGCTTTCTTT
CASSSSGTGGREAFF
>-|TRBV11-3|-|TRBJ1-4
TGTGCCAGCAGCCCAATGGGGCGGGGGCGCGAAGAAAAACTGTTTTTT
CASSPMGRGREEKLFF
>-|TRBV7-9|-|TRBJ2-7
TGTGCCAGCAGCTTACCCCGCGCGGGATTGGACGAGCAGTACTTC
CASSLPRAGLDEQYF
>-|TRBV5-1|TRBD1|TRBJ1-1
TGCGCCAGCAGCTTGGAGGGGACAGGGGGACTCGAAGCTTTCTTT
CASSLEGTGGLEAFF
>-|TRBV29-1|-|TRBJ1-2
TGCAGCGCCGTCGGGGAAAACCATGGCTACACCTTC
CSAVGENHGYTF
>-|TRBV7-8|TRBD2|TRBJ2-2
TGTGCCAGCAGCTCGATAGCGGGGGGTGGCACCGGGGAGCTGTTTTTT
CASSSIAGGGTGELFF
>-|TRBV6-1|-|TRBJ2-2
TGTGCCAGCAGTGAATGGTTAGCGGAGGGGACCACCGGGGAGCTGTTTTTT
CASSEWLAEGTTGELFF
>-|TRBV7-3|-|TRBJ2-5
TGTGCCAGCAGCTTAGGGCTAGCCCTGGGGGAGACCCAGTACTTC
CASSLGLALGETQYF
>-|TRBV6-2/TRBV6-3|-|TRBJ1-5
TGTGCCAGCAGTTACGGGGCGGGAAGGGGACTTTCCCGGGGTCAGCCCCAGCATTTT
CASSYGAGRGLSRGQPQHF
>-|TRBV15|TRBD2|TRBJ2-7
TGTGCCACCTCTCGGACTAGCGGATCCTACGAGCAGTACTTC
CATSRTSGSYEQYF
>-|TRBV7-3|TRBD1|TRBJ1-6
TGTGCCAGCAGCTTCGGGACAGGGGAATCACCCCTCCACTTT
CASSFGTGESPLHF
>-|TRBV4-1|-|TRBJ1-1
TGCGCCAGCAGCCAATCAGCCGGGAAAATGAACACTGAAGCTTTCTTT
CASSQSAGKMNTEAFF
>-|TRBV10-3|-|TRBJ2-1
TGTGCCACATACGCCGGGACAGAGCAGTTCTTC
CATYAGTEQFF
>-|TRBV7-3|-|TRBJ1-1
TGTGCCAGCAGCTTAAGGGCAGACACTGAAGCTTTCTTT
CASSLRADTEAFF
>-|TRBV18|TRBD2|TRBJ2-7
TGTGCCAGCTCACCGTGGCAGCCGCGGGGGGATTACGAGCAGTACTTC
CASSPWQPRGDYEQYF
>few|TRBV6-5|-|TRBJ1-6
TGTGCCAGCAGTTACGTGGGGCTGGGTAATTCACCCCTCCACTTT
CASSYVGLGNSPLHF
>-|TRBV7-8|-|TRBJ1-5
TGTGCCAGCAGCTTAGTTGGTAGTTGGCCCCAGCATTTT
CASSLVGSWPQHF
>-|TRBV5-4|TRBD1|TRBJ2-3
TGTGCCAGCAGCTTGCCAGGGGGCTATGGAGATACGCAGTATTTT
CASSLPGGYGDTQYF
>-|TRBV10-3|-|TRBJ1-2
TGTGCCATCAGTGAGTCTGGCCCTTATGGCTACACCTTC
CAISESGPYGYTF